One sample yielded the 9 T cell receptor beta chains listed below, sequenced in a study of beta chain features in type 1 diabetes. Since all of the isolated RNA was reverse transcribed, expressed TCRB transcripts were what got sequenced. Here immunoSEQ multiplex PCR was the method, and the copy in TCRdb shows in-frame clones only, minus some. The table includes about 450,000 clones, more than 9.5% detected once. Material for sequencing was naive CD4+ T cells from blood. Receptor source: a woman between 18 and 29 years old in good health.

This clone was seen a handful of times. One junction end does not reproduce the germline sequence, and a read error may be involved. The rearrangement uses TRBV4-3 and TRBJ2-1; 11 nucleotides align to TRBD2. Germline assignment: CDR1 LGHNA and CDR2 YSLEER. The CDR3 has 14 residues. The CDR3 protein is CASRQGLAGNEQFF. The CDR3, as DNA: TGCGCCAGCAGACAAGGACTAGCGGGCAATGAGCAGTTCTTC.

This clone was seen a few times. The rearrangement links TRBV6-5 to TRBJ2-5; D is undetermined. Germline loops: CDR1 MNHEY, CDR2 SVGAGI. With 4 bases removed from V and 6 bases from J, the gap between germline ends came to 9 bases. The CDR3 is 12 residues long. The CDR3 nucleotides read TGTGCCAGCAGTTTCGGCCGTCAGACCCAGTACTTC. Translation: CASSFGRQTQYF.

This chain links TRBV30 with TRBJ1-1; no firm D call. The CDR3 has 15 residues. V was shortened by 2 bases and J by 3 bases, with 16 bases between the two germline ends. Germline V gene lookup returns CDR1 GTSNPN and CDR2 SVGIG (reference sequence). CDR3 coding DNA: TGTGCCTGGAGTAGTAAGGGAGCCGGGGACACTGAAGCTTTCTTT. Amino acid sequence: CAWSSKGAGDTEAFF.

The genes are TRBV7-9 and TRBJ1-1; D unclear. Per germline, CDR1 SEHNR and CDR2 FQNEAQ (reference sequence). CDR3 length: 14 residues. V dropped 6 bases and J dropped 1 base, with 12 bases sitting between them. CDR3 bases: TGTGCCAGCAGTCAACAGACACAGAACACTGAAGCTTTCTTT. This codes for CASSQQTQNTEAFF.

This clone appeared a few times. This chain connects TRBV5-8 to TRBJ2-6; 8 bases fit TRBD1. The CDR3 has 18 amino acids. CDR1 SGHTS and CDR2 YDEGEE come from the germline V gene. With V trimmed by 4 bases and J by 0 bases, 9 bases remained unmatched. The CDR3 here is CASSRWDRSHSGANVLTF. CDR3 DNA: TGTGCCAGCAGCAGGTGGGACAGGTCGCACTCTGGGGCCAACGTCCTGACTTTC. The complete variable domain, with remaining parts taken from reference TRBV5-8 and TRBJ2-6, reads EAGVTQSPTHLIKTRGQQATLRCSPISGHTSVYWYQQALGLGLQFLLWYDEGEERNRGNFPPRFSGRQFPNYSSELNVNALELEDSALYLCASSRWDRSHSGANVLTFGAGSRLTVL.

The chain links TRBV7-8 to TRBJ2-3; 8 bases match TRBD2. Germline V gene data show CDR1 as SGHVS and CDR2 as FQNEAQ. J gave up 4 bases and V 4 bases, and 10 bases lay outside the gene matches. This CDR3 comprises 16 residues. The CDR3 protein is CASSSKSGGPSDTQYF. The DNA of the CDR3 is TGTGCCAGCAGCTCTAAATCGGGGGGGCCCTCAGATACGCAGTATTTT.

This clone was seen only a few times. V is TRBV28 and J is TRBJ2-1; weak D call: TRBD1 (5 bases). V lost 5 bases and J 4 bases, leaving 9 bases between the germline ends. The CDR3 consists of 13 residues. The germline V gene encodes CDR1 MDHEN and CDR2 SYDVKM. The CDR3 DNA reads TGTGCCAGCAGTATTGACAGTTACAATGAGCAGTTCTTC. This translates into CASSIDSYNEQFF.

This clone showed up just a few times. The chain links TRBV4-3 to TRBJ2-7, with TRBD1 as a possible D gene (5 bases). The CDR3 loop spans 15 amino acids. Trimming removed 0 bases at V and 4 bases at J, with 13 bases between. CDR1 and CDR2 (germline): LGHNA, YSLEER. The CDR3 reads CASSQEYRMGYEQYF. As DNA, the CDR3 is TGCGCCAGCAGCCAAGAATACAGGATGGGATACGAGCAGTACTTC.

The chain couples TRBV5-1 to TRBJ2-5; TRBD1 agrees at 10 bases. Unmatched junction bases numbered 5, after V lost 3 bases and J lost 3 bases. From germline, CDR1 is SGHRS and CDR2 YFSETQ. There are 15 residues in the CDR3. The CDR3 loop is CASSYGDRGKETQYF. CDR3 coding DNA: TGCGCCAGCAGCTACGGGGACAGGGGAAAAGAGACCCAGTACTTC.